These 30 T cell receptor beta chains share one sample of origin, sequenced in a study of cytomegalovirus exposure and HLA in healthy donors. PCR amplification relied on 60 Vbeta primers (plus 13 Jbeta primers). TCRdb keeps only in-frame clones here, not all; method: immunoSEQ multiplex PCR. The table lists 200,000 to 250,000 clones, around 80% of them singletons. The source material was PBMCs. The source is a woman aged 40 to 50 in good health and CMV-seronegative.

On this clone: Other nucleotide sequences in the sample specify the same CDR3. The chain uses TRBV9 and TRBJ2-7, with D uncertain. The CDR3 has 14 amino acids. Germline V gene data show CDR1 as SGDLS and CDR2 as YYNGEE. With 0 bases removed from V and 0 bases from J, the gap between germline ends came to 7 bases. The CDR3 sequence is CASSVGHSSYEQYF. In DNA form, the CDR3 reads TGTGCCAGCAGCGTAGGGCACAGCTCCTACGAGCAGTACTTC.

This clone was seen more than once but under ten times. The CDR3 bases are TGTGCCAGCATGGAAGGTGGAGGGAATTTTTACGAGCAGTACTTC. Translation: CASMEGGGNFYEQYF. The rearrangement joins TRBV7-9 to TRBJ2-7; D is perhaps TRBD2 (6 bases). The CDR3 length is 15 residues. V gave up 7 bases and J gave up 4 bases, with 20 bases separating them. Germline V gene data show CDR1 as SEHNR and CDR2 as FQNEAQ (reference sequence).

V usage is TRBV19 and J usage is TRBJ1-1, with D possibly matching TRBD1 (6 bases). The CDR3 contains 14 residues. The germline CDR1 and CDR2 sequences are LNHDA and SQIVND (reference sequence). The V end was cut by 2 bases, the J end by 4 bases, with 11 bases between. CDR3 coding DNA: TGTGCCAGTAGTATAAGGGGGACGGCCACTGAAGCTTTCTTT. Translated, it gives CASSIRGTATEAFF.

V is TRBV5-1 and J is TRBJ2-5, with a possible D match to TRBD2 (5 bases). With 0 bases removed from V and 4 bases from J, the gap between germline ends came to 13 bases. In germline, CDR1 is SGHRS, CDR2 YFSETQ. The CDR3 totals 15 residues. The CDR3 coding sequence is TGCGCCAGCAGCTTGGCATCCGCCGCGGGAGAGACCCAGTACTTC. Protein: CASSLASAAGETQYF.

The chain joins TRBV30 to TRBJ1-1; D might be TRBD1 (6 bases). Germline V gene lookup returns CDR1 GTSNPN and CDR2 SVGIG (reference sequence). The CDR3 extends over 13 amino acids. With 8 bases removed from V and 3 bases from J, the gap between germline ends came to 16 bases. CDR3 sequence: CAGRDKGYTEAFF. CDR3 nucleotides: TGTGCCGGCCGGGACAAGGGATACACTGAAGCTTTCTTT.

The chain uses TRBV7-2 and TRBJ1-4, with TRBD1 matching over 7 bases. V gave up 4 bases and J gave up 7 bases; unmatched junction bases: 6. Germline-derived CDR1 and CDR2 are SGHTA and FQGNSA. The CDR3 has 14 residues. The CDR3 region is CASSSGGIGEKLFF. CDR3 coding DNA: TGTGCCAGCAGCTCAGGGGGAATCGGTGAAAAACTGTTTTTT.

The V gene is TRBV7-9, the J gene TRBJ2-7, with 7 bases lining up with TRBD1. V gave up 5 bases and J gave up 6 bases; unmatched junction bases: 13. The CDR3 covers 15 residues. Germline CDR1 is SEHNR and CDR2 is FQNEAQ (reference sequence). This chain's CDR3 is CASSHRQGIPSEQYF. CDR3 in DNA: TGTGCCAGCAGCCACAGACAGGGAATTCCTTCCGAGCAGTACTTC. The full variable domain, in which reference TRBV7-9 and TRBJ2-7 provide the parts outside the CDR3, is DTGVSQNPRHKITKRGQNVTFRCDPISEHNRLYWYRQTLGQGPEFLTYFQNEAQLEKSRLLSDRFSAERPKGSFSTLEIQRTEQGDSAMYLCASSHRQGIPSEQYFGPGTRLTVT.

The chain's CDR3 is CASSIIRTGPVQPQHF. In nucleotides, the CDR3 is TGTGCCAGTAGTATAATCCGGACAGGGCCGGTTCAGCCCCAGCATTTT. The chain has TRBV19 and TRBJ1-5; 8 nucleotides match TRBD1. Trimming removed 2 bases from V and 6 bases from J; junction bases left unmatched: 9. The CDR3 runs to 16 residues. Germline loops: CDR1 LNHDA, CDR2 SQIVND (reference sequence).

The chain is built from TRBV19 and TRBJ2-1; 7 nucleotides align to TRBD1. From germline, CDR1 is LNHDA and CDR2 SQIVND (reference sequence). The CDR3 is 12 amino acids. The J segment lost 9 bases and the V segment lost 3 bases, leaving 2 bases of the junction unmatched. The CDR3 is CASSIRGSEQFF. Here the CDR3 DNA reads TGTGCCAGTAGTATCAGGGGGTCTGAGCAGTTCTTC.

V and J are TRBV7-8 and TRBJ1-2; D is unclear. This CDR3 contains 15 residues. From germline, CDR1 is SGHVS and CDR2 FQNEAQ. Between the trimmed V and J ends, which lost 0 bases and 2 bases, there was a span of 10 bases. The CDR3, as DNA: TGTGCCAGCAGCTTAGCGAGCGGACTCAACTATGGCTACACCTTC. Its protein product is CASSLASGLNYGYTF.

The chain joins TRBV11-2 to TRBJ2-1; a weak D match, TRBD1 (5 bases). The CDR3 is made up of 17 amino acids. Per the germline V gene, CDR1 is SGHAT and CDR2 is FQNNGV. V lost 6 bases to trimming and J lost 3 bases, with 21 bases between them. The CDR3 DNA sequence: TGTGCCAGCAGTCGATCACCAGGGCTCACTATCTACAATGAGCAGTTCTTC. This sequence encodes CASSRSPGLTIYNEQFF.

V is TRBV5-1 and J is TRBJ2-2; no clear D. Germline values: CDR1 SGHRS, CDR2 YFSETQ. V shed 0 bases and J shed 2 bases, with 5 bases lying between them. The length of the CDR3 is 14 residues. CDR3 residues: CASSLAPNTGELFF. The CDR3 region has the DNA TGCGCCAGCAGCTTGGCCCCTAACACCGGGGAGCTGTTTTTT.

The chain links TRBV29-1 to TRBJ2-1; D is undetermined. Germline CDR1 is SQVTM and CDR2 is ANQGSEA. V lost 5 bases to trimming and J lost 4 bases, with 6 bases between them. The CDR3 is 11 amino acids. CDR3: CSVLQYNEQFF. CDR3 DNA: TGCAGCGTTTTACAATACAATGAGCAGTTCTTC.

The chain uses TRBV19 and TRBJ2-5; tentatively, D is TRBD1 (5 bases). Germline V gene lookup returns CDR1 LNHDA and CDR2 SQIVND (reference sequence). Trimming cost V 6 bases and J 2 bases, with 13 bases left between them. This CDR3 is 14 amino acids long. DNA of the CDR3: TGTGCCAGTAGCAAGACAGACTTTCAAGAGACCCAGTACTTC. Its protein product is CASSKTDFQETQYF.

The gene calls are TRBV2 and TRBJ2-2; possibly TRBD1 for D (5 bases). This CDR3 spans 15 amino acids. CDR1 is SNHLY and CDR2 is FYNNEI in the germline V gene. V was trimmed by 4 bases and J by 1 base, leaving 10 bases between them. The CDR3 DNA reads TGTGCCAGCAGTGTCAAGGGGATGAACACCGGGGAGCTGTTTTTT. Protein sequence: CASSVKGMNTGELFF. Combining the CDR3 with reference TRBV2 and TRBJ2-2 gives the whole variable domain EPEVTQTPSHQVTQMGQEVILRCVPISNHLYFYWYRQILGQKVEFLVSFYNNEISEKSEIFDDQFSVERPDGSNFTLKIRSTKLEDSAMYFCASSVKGMNTGELFFGEGSRLTVL.

This clone was recorded a few times. V and J are TRBV7-8 and TRBJ1-1; possible D gene TRBD1, 6 bases. V was trimmed by 5 bases and J by 4 bases, leaving 11 bases between them. Germline loops: CDR1 SGHVS, CDR2 FQNEAQ. This CDR3 has 13 amino acids. Here the CDR3 reads CASSVQGTTEAFF. In DNA, the CDR3 is TGTGCCAGCAGCGTACAGGGAACCACTGAAGCTTTCTTT. Full variable domain (remainder filled in from reference TRBV7-8 and TRBJ1-1): GAGVSQSPRYKVAKRGQDVALRCDPISGHVSLFWYQQALGQGPEFLTYFQNEAQLDKSGLPSDRFFAERPEGSVSTLKIQRTQQEDSAVYLCASSVQGTTEAFFGQGTRLTVV.

The chain uses TRBV19 and TRBJ1-2, with TRBD1 matching 8 bases. Germline values: CDR1 LNHDA, CDR2 SQIVND (reference sequence). V trimming: 5 bases; J trimming: 5 bases; junction bases outside the gene matches: 10. There are 15 residues in the CDR3. CDR3 loop: CASSPALTGGYGYTF. The CDR3 DNA is TGTGCCAGTAGTCCCGCTCTTACAGGGGGGTATGGCTACACCTTC.

The chain links TRBV19 to TRBJ1-2; D is possibly TRBD1 (6 bases). V lost 6 bases and J lost 3, with 14 bases in between. CDR1 and CDR2 (germline): LNHDA, SQIVND (reference sequence). This CDR3 has 14 residues. CDR3: CASSLDGTYYGYTF. The CDR3 nucleotides read TGTGCCAGTAGCCTAGACGGGACATACTATGGCTACACCTTC.

V gene TRBV10-3 combines with J gene TRBJ2-3; 9 nucleotides align to TRBD1. V lost 2 bases and J lost 7; bases outside the gene matches: 10. Germline CDR1 reads ENHRY; CDR2 reads SYGVKD. The length of the CDR3 is 16 residues. CDR3 region: CAISEPGQGYRNTQYF. In DNA form, the CDR3 reads TGTGCCATCAGTGAGCCGGGACAGGGCTACAGGAATACGCAGTATTTT.

V usage is TRBV29-1 and J usage is TRBJ1-3, with 8 bases lining up with TRBD1. The CDR3 covers 17 residues. V lost 2 bases and J lost 0; bases outside the gene matches: 9. CDR1 is SQVTM, CDR2 ANQGSEA, per germline. CDR3 amino acids: CSVELFNDRGSGNTIYF. As DNA, the CDR3 is TGCAGCGTTGAATTGTTTAATGACAGGGGCTCTGGAAACACCATATATTTT.

The chain carries TRBV7-2 and TRBJ1-6, with no clear D. Trimming shortened V by 6 bases and J by 7 bases, and 16 bases separated the two germline ends. The CDR3 totals 15 residues. Per the germline V gene, CDR1 is SGHTA and CDR2 is FQGNSA. The DNA of the CDR3 is TGTGCCAGCAGACGGAGGACGGCTCTAAATTCACCCCTCCACTTT. Protein product: CASRRRTALNSPLHF.

This clone was counted once. The rearrangement links TRBV28 to TRBJ1-6; 7 bases are shared with TRBD1. Germline V gene lookup returns CDR1 MDHEN and CDR2 SYDVKM. This CDR3 is built from 16 residues. The V segment lost 3 bases and the J segment 9 bases; nucleotides outside the gene matches: 11. CDR3 in amino acids: CASSFPDRERGSPLHF. As DNA, the CDR3 is TGTGCCAGCAGTTTTCCCGACAGGGAAAGAGGTTCACCCCTCCACTTT. The full variable domain, its missing parts supplied by reference TRBV28 and TRBJ1-6, is DVKVTQSSRYLVKRTGEKVFLECVQDMDHENMFWYRQDPGLGLRLIYFSYDVKMKEKGDIPEGYSVSREKKERFSLILESASTNQTSMYLCASSFPDRERGSPLHFGNGTRLTVT.

The table lists this clone with a count of one. The junction differs from germline at one of its ends, possibly a read error. This sequence joins TRBV19 and TRBJ1-2, with D tentatively TRBD1 (5 bases). This CDR3 has 10 amino acids. Germline V CDR1 and CDR2: LNHDA, SQIVND (reference sequence). CDR3: CASKRTRVYF. In DNA form, the CDR3 reads TGTGCCAGTAAGAGGACACGGGTCTACTTC.

The chain recombines TRBV7-3 with TRBJ1-6, with 9 positions matching TRBD1. Germline V gene sequence: CDR1 SGHTA, CDR2 FQGTGA. The CDR3 consists of 14 residues. V shed 5 bases, J shed 10 bases, and the junction held 6 bases outside the gene matches. The CDR3 reads CASSKGQGASPLHF. CDR3 DNA sequence: TGTGCCAGCAGCAAGGGACAGGGTGCCTCACCCCTCCACTTT.

The gene calls are TRBV19 and TRBJ2-7; 8 nucleotides align to TRBD1. The CDR3 is made up of 18 amino acids. Unmatched junction bases numbered 17, after V lost 5 bases and J lost 2 bases. CDR1 and CDR2 (germline): LNHDA, SQIVND (reference sequence). CDR3 sequence: CASSPAGQGAIRTYEQYF. The DNA of the CDR3 is TGTGCCAGTAGTCCCGCCGGACAGGGCGCGATAAGGACCTACGAGCAGTACTTC.

The V and J genes are TRBV28 and TRBJ2-3, with 9 bases lining up with TRBD1. The germline gives CDR1 MDHEN, CDR2 SYDVKM. V lost 5 bases, J lost 1 base, and 4 bases stayed unmatched. The CDR3 loop spans 15 amino acids. The DNA for the CDR3 is TGTGCCAGCAGTGCGGGACAGGGCGGCACAGATACGCAGTATTTT. It yields the protein CASSAGQGGTDTQYF.

This clone turned up a few times. This chain connects TRBV5-1 to TRBJ2-3, with TRBD1 matching 8 bases. Germline CDR1 is SGHRS and CDR2 is YFSETQ. The junction had 3 bases not matched to a gene; V was cut back by 5 bases and J by 4 bases. The CDR3 has 13 residues. CDR3 protein: CASSLQGADTQYF. CDR3 bases: TGCGCCAGCAGTTTACAGGGGGCAGATACGCAGTATTTT. Full variable domain (missing parts from reference TRBV5-1 and TRBJ2-3): KAGVTQTPRYLIKTRGQQVTLSCSPISGHRSVSWYQQTPGQGLQFLFEYFSETQRNKGNFPGRFSGRQFSNSRSEMNVSTLELGDSALYLCASSLQGADTQYFGPGTRLTVL.

This rearrangement joins TRBV7-9 to TRBJ2-7; TRBD1 matches 10 bases. Germline values: CDR1 SEHNR, CDR2 FQNEAQ (reference sequence). This CDR3 contains 16 residues. V dropped 5 bases and J dropped 3; count of bases not matched to a gene: 10. This CDR3 is CASSPYPGQGNYEQYF. DNA for the CDR3: TGTGCCAGCAGCCCCTATCCGGGACAGGGGAACTACGAGCAGTACTTC. Full variable domain (outside the CDR3, taken from reference TRBV7-9 and TRBJ2-7): DTGVSQNPRHKITKRGQNVTFRCDPISEHNRLYWYRQTLGQGPEFLTYFQNEAQLEKSRLLSDRFSAERPKGSFSTLEIQRTEQGDSAMYLCASSPYPGQGNYEQYFGPGTRLTVT.

This clone was counted once. The junction departs from germline at one end; a sequencing error may be responsible. V gene TRBV7-8 combines with J gene TRBJ2-7; no firm D call. This CDR3 is 15 amino acids long. CDR1 SGHVS and CDR2 FQNEAQ come from the germline V gene. The DNA for the CDR3 is TGTGCCAGCAGCGCCTCGGTGAATCCCTCCTCCGAGCAGTACTTC. The encoded protein is CASSASVNPSSEQYF.

The V and J genes are TRBV5-6 and TRBJ1-1; D perhaps matches TRBD1 (6 bases). This CDR3 comprises 12 residues. V was cut by 4 bases and J by 6 bases, with 10 bases left in between. The germline V gene has CDR1 SGHDT and CDR2 YYEEEE. CDR3 in amino acids: CASSPTGAEAFF. In nucleotides, the CDR3 is TGTGCCAGCAGCCCGACAGGAGCTGAAGCTTTCTTT.